A selection of T cell receptor beta chains follows, all from one sample in a study of T-cell memory formation after mild COVID-19. TCRdb fed the 5' RACE reads into MiXCR, producing one record per CDR3 protein. The data show about 350,000 distinct CDR3 sequences, 20% to 25% seen once. Source material: PBMCs or a T cell subset sorted from them (not recorded which). The receptors shown here come from a man aged 18-30 years who had mild COVID-19 (a few samples of this study predate the infection). Cell type and time point are not known. CDR3s include the opening cysteine and the closing phenylalanine or tryptophan. D genes are given only for firm matches. Size is stated for part of the rows, as once, few or many counts, or as a class when the clone is expanded.

V,D,J,size,CDR3,DNA
TRBV24-1,.,TRBJ1-1,few,CATSDLGRAFF,TGTGCCACCAGTGATTTGGGTCGGGCTTTCTTT
TRBV7-9,.,TRBJ2-5,.,CASSFTRDQETQYF,TGTGCCAGCAGCTTTACGAGAGACCAAGAGACCCAGTACTTC
TRBV4-3,.,TRBJ1-1,.,CASSRYQQDTEAFF,TGCGCCAGCAGCCGGTACCAACAGGACACTGAAGCTTTCTTT
TRBV29-1,.,TRBJ2-2,few,CSVGSILQGRDGELFF,TGCAGCGTTGGTTCCATACTACAGGGGCGGGACGGGGAGCTGTTTTTT
TRBV11-1,.,TRBJ2-3,.,CASSLARTWDTQYF,TGTGCCAGCAGCTTAGCCCGGACATGGGATACGCAGTATTTT
TRBV28,.,TRBJ2-4,.,CASSSRGAAKNIQYF,TGTGCCAGCAGCTCCCGGGGGGCGGCCAAAAACATTCAGTACTTC
TRBV11-2,.,TRBJ2-3,.,CASSLALHGFTDTQYF,TGTGCCAGCAGCTTAGCGCTCCATGGATTCACAGATACGCAGTATTTT
TRBV5-1,.,TRBJ2-2,few,CASSLGFGTGELFF,TGCGCCAGCAGCTTGGGGTTTGGCACCGGGGAGCTGTTTTTT
TRBV2,.,TRBJ2-5,.,CASRADGETQYF,TGTGCCAGCAGGGCCGACGGGGAGACCCAGTACTTC
TRBV30,TRBD1,TRBJ2-1,.,CGGTGGTEQFF,TGTGGCGGGACAGGGGGCACTGAGCAGTTCTTC
TRBV4-2,.,TRBJ1-1,.,CASSQGGAGSVNTEAFF,TGTGCCAGCAGCCAGGGGGGGGCTGGTTCGGTGAACACTGAAGCTTTCTTT
TRBV5-1,.,TRBJ2-5,once,CASSLGRLEETQYF,TGCGCCAGCAGCTTGGGCCGCTTGGAAGAGACCCAGTACTTC
TRBV12-3/TRBV12-4,.,TRBJ2-3,few,CASSPIPQGVADTQYF,TGTGCCAGCAGTCCTATACCACAGGGAGTTGCAGATACGCAGTATTTT
TRBV19,.,TRBJ1-4,many,CASSIVGATNEKLFF,TGTGCCAGTAGTATAGTCGGAGCCACTAATGAAAAACTGTTTTTT
TRBV7-2,.,TRBJ1-2,.,CASSTNRVSNYGYTF,TGTGCCAGCAGCACCAACAGGGTATCTAACTATGGCTACACCTTC
TRBV10-3,TRBD2,TRBJ2-7,.,CAIRGTSEATYEQYF,TGTGCCATCAGAGGGACTAGCGAGGCCACCTACGAGCAGTACTTC
TRBV30,.,TRBJ1-3,.,CAWDQSSGNTIYF,TGTGCCTGGGACCAGAGCTCTGGAAACACCATATATTTT
TRBV29-1,.,TRBJ1-1,.,CSVLFDTEAFF,TGCAGCGTTCTCTTTGACACTGAAGCTTTCTTT
TRBV7-3,TRBD2,TRBJ2-1,.,CASSLWAAGGNNEQFF,TGTGCCAGCAGCTTATGGGCGGCGGGGGGGAACAATGAGCAGTTCTTC
TRBV29-1,.,TRBJ2-3,.,CSVEHQGTDTQYF,TGCAGCGTTGAACACCAGGGCACAGATACGCAGTATTTT
TRBV4-2,TRBD2,TRBJ2-3,.,CASSQGLVIAGTDTQYF,TGTGCCAGCAGCCAAGGGTTGGTAATAGCGGGGACAGATACGCAGTATTTT
TRBV5-1,TRBD2,TRBJ2-5,many,CASSDGTSGATVETQYF,TGCGCCAGCAGCGACGGGACTAGCGGGGCGACAGTGGAGACCCAGTACTTC
TRBV7-2,TRBD2,TRBJ2-3,few,CASSLSSGVDTQYF,TGTGCCAGCAGCTTAAGTAGCGGGGTAGATACGCAGTATTTT
TRBV5-4,.,TRBJ2-3,.,CASSAEGYTQYF,TGTGCCAGCAGCGCTGAGGGTTATACGCAGTATTTT
TRBV29-1,.,TRBJ1-2,once,CSVGLGTGNYGYTF,TGCAGCGTTGGACTCGGCACAGGAAACTATGGCTACACCTTC
TRBV7-9,.,TRBJ2-3,few,CARTGTPANLLPHRTDTQYF,TGTGCCAGAACCGGGACGCCCGCTAACCTTCTCCCTCACCGCACAGATACGCAGTATTTT
TRBV20-1,TRBD2,TRBJ2-5,.,CSASKAGEASLETQYF,TGCAGTGCTAGCAAAGCGGGGGAGGCCAGTCTGGAGACCCAGTACTTC
TRBV6-2/TRBV6-3,TRBD1,TRBJ1-5,few,CASSYNAGTGGQPQHF,TGTGCCAGCAGTTACAATGCCGGGACAGGGGGTCAGCCCCAGCATTTT
TRBV20-1,.,TRBJ2-5,few,CSASSWDQETQYF,TGCAGTGCTAGCTCGTGGGACCAAGAGACCCAGTACTTC
TRBV15,.,TRBJ2-5,many,CATSRTRPPDRETQYF,TGTGCCACCAGCAGAACCAGACCTCCCGACCGGGAGACCCAGTACTTC
TRBV12-3/TRBV12-4,.,TRBJ1-2,few,CASSLDYYGYTF,TGTGCCAGCAGTTTGGATTACTATGGCTACACCTTC
TRBV5-1,.,TRBJ2-1,few,CASRQESSYNEQFF,TGCGCCAGCCGCCAGGAGAGCTCCTACAATGAGCAGTTCTTC
TRBV11-2,TRBD2,TRBJ2-1,.,CASSLLAGGPGPTGEQFF,TGTGCCAGCAGCTTACTAGCGGGGGGGCCCGGTCCTACAGGTGAGCAGTTCTTC
TRBV5-1,.,TRBJ2-3,.,CASSLGPGASTDTQYF,TGCGCCAGCAGCTTGGGTCCAGGGGCGAGCACAGATACGCAGTATTTT
TRBV5-4,TRBD1,TRBJ2-2,.,CASGGQGSTGELFF,TGTGCCAGCGGTGGACAGGGGAGCACCGGTGAGCTGTTTTTT
TRBV4-1,.,TRBJ2-3,.,CASSQVKISTATDTQYF,TGCGCCAGCAGCCAAGTCAAGATCTCGACGGCCACAGATACGCAGTATTTT
TRBV2,TRBD1,TRBJ2-5,.,CASSGTVRQETQYF,TGTGCCAGCAGCGGGACAGTTCGCCAAGAGACCCAGTACTTC
TRBV4-1,.,TRBJ1-2,few,CASSNQTGGYTF,TGCGCCAGCAGCAACCAGACAGGAGGCTACACCTTC